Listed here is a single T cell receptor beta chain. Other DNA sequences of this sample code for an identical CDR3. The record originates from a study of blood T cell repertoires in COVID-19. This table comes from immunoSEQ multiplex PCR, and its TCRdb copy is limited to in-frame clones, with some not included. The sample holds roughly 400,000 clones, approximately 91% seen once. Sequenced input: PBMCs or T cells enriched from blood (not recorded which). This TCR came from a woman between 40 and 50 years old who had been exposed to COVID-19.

CDR3 amino acids: CASSVNTEAFF. The CDR3 coding sequence is TGTGCCAGTAGCGTGAACACTGAAGCTTTCTTT. The chain has TRBV19 and TRBJ1-1; unclear D gene. The V gene's germline CDR1 is LNHDA and CDR2 SQIVND (reference sequence). The V and J ends lost 6 bases and 0 bases respectively, with 2 bases between them. The CDR3 extends over 11 amino acids.